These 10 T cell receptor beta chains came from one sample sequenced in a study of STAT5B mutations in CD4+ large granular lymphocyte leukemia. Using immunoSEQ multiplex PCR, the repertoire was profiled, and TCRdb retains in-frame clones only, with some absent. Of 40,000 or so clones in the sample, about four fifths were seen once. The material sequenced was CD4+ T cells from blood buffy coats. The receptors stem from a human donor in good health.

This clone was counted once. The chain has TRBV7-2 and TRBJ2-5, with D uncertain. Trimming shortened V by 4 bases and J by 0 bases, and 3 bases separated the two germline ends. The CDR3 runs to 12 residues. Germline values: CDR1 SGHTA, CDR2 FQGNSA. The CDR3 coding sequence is TGTGCCAGCAGCTCGTACCAAGAGACCCAGTACTTC. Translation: CASSSYQETQYF.

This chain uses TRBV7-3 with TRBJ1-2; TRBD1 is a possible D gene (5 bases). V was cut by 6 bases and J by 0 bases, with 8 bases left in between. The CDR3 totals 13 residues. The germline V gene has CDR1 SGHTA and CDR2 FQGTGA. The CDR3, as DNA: TGTGCCAGCAGTGCGGACACTAACTATGGCTACACCTTC. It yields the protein CASSADTNYGYTF.

CDR3 region: CASREGTSGFYEQYF. The CDR3 DNA follows: TGTGCCAGCAGAGAAGGGACTAGCGGTTTCTACGAGCAGTACTTC. This chain uses TRBV7-9 with TRBJ2-7; 11 nucleotides align to TRBD2. V shed 6 bases, J shed 3 bases, and the junction held 7 bases outside the gene matches. Looked up from germline, CDR1 is SEHNR and CDR2 is FQNEAQ (reference sequence). The CDR3 runs 15 residues.

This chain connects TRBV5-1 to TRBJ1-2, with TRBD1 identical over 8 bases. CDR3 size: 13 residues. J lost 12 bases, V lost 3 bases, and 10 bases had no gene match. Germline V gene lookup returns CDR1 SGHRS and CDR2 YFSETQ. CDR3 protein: CASSSGQGGNNTF. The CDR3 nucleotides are TGCGCCAGCAGCTCAGGACAGGGCGGGAATAACACCTTC.

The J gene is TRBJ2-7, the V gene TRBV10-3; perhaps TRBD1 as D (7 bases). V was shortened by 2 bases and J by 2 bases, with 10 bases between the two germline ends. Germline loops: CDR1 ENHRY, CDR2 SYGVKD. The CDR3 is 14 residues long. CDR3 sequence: CAISEGRGAYEQYF. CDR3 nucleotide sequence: TGTGCCATCAGTGAGGGCAGGGGGGCCTACGAGCAGTACTTC.

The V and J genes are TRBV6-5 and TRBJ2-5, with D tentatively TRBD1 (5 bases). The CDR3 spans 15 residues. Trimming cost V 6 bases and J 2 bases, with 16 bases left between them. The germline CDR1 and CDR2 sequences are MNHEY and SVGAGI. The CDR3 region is CASSRAGWNQETQYF. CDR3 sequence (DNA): TGTGCCAGCAGCCGGGCAGGGTGGAATCAAGAGACCCAGTACTTC.

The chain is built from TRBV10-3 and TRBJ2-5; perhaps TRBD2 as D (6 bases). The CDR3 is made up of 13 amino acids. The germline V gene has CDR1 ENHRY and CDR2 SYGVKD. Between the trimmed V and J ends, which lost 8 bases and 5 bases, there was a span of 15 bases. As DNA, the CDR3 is TGTGCCATCTCTGGCGGGAAGGGCGAGACCCAGTACTTC. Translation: CAISGGKGETQYF.

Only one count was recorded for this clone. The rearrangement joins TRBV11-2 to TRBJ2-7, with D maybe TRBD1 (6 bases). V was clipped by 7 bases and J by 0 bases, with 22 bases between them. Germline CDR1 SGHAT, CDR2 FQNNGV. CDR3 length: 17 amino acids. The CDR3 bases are TGTGCCAGCAACCCAGGGGCTCGCTGGGGGAACTCCTACGAGCAGTACTTC. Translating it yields CASNPGARWGNSYEQYF.

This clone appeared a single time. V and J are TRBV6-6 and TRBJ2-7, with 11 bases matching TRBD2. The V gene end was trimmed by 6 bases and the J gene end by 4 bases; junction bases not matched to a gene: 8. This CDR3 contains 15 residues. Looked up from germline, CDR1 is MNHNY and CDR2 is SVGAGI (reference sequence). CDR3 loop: CASSFSGGARYEQYF. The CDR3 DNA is TGTGCCAGCAGCTTTAGCGGGGGGGCTCGATACGAGCAGTACTTC.

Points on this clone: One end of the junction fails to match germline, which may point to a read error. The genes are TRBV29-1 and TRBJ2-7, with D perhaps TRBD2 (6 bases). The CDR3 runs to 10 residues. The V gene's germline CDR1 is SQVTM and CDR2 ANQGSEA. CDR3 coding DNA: TGCAGCGTTGCGGACTACCAGCAGTACTTC. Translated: CSVADYQQYF.